This TCR beta chain was recorded in a study of T cell changes during pregnancy in multiple sclerosis. The CDR3 extends over 17 amino acids. From germline, CDR1 is LNHNV and CDR2 YYDKDF (reference sequence). After removal of 0 bases from V and 3 bases from J, the junction contained 7 bases not matched to a gene. Method: immunoSEQ multiplex PCR; TCRdb's copy keeps in-frame clones and lacks some. The sample carries 30,000 to 40,000 clones, over 85% recorded once. V usage is TRBV15 and J usage is TRBJ2-5; 10 nucleotides align to TRBD1. The sequence was obtained from a female donor in good health, enrolled as a control in a pregnancy study. Sample: CD4+ T cells from peripheral blood mononuclear cells, taken after pregnancy. CDR3 protein: CATSREASGTGEETQYF. DNA of the CDR3: TGTGCCACCAGCAGAGAGGCCTCCGGGACAGGGGAAGAGACCCAGTACTTC.